These 17 T cell receptor beta chains were sequenced from one sample in a study of cytomegalovirus exposure and HLA in healthy donors listed by TCRdb under 2017. The library was built by means of the immunoSEQ multiplex PCR assay. The multiplex PCR relied on a mix of 60 forward primers for TCR Vbeta segments and 13 reverse primers for TCR Jbeta segments. In TCRdb, the immuneACCESS table is reduced to in-frame sequences with V and J assigned. These tables do not hold every clone; where another copy was compared, an unresolved V gene accounts for under half, and the others remain unexplained. The sample profile shows fewer than 130,000 clones; 65% to 75% of them were found once. The ten largest account for roughly a tenth of the sample. The sample comprised PBMCs. These receptors originate from a man aged 40-49 years in good health and CMV-seropositive.

The genes are TRBV18 and TRBJ1-4, with 11 bases lining up with TRBD1. Germline lookup yields CDR1 KGHSH and CDR2 LQKENI. Trimming at V came to 0 bases and at J to 7 bases, leaving 1 base not matched to a gene. The CDR3 has 15 amino acids. For the CDR3, the DNA is TGTGCCAGCTCACCACCGGACAGGGGGCGTGAAAAACTGTTTTTT. Its translation is CASSPPDRGREKLFF.

The chain employs TRBV4-1 and TRBJ1-5, with a possible D match to TRBD1 (6 bases). V lost 1 base and J lost 6, with 13 bases in between. Germline-derived CDR1 and CDR2 are MGHRA and YSYEKL. This CDR3 is built from 15 residues. In nucleotides, the CDR3 is TGCGCCAGCAGCCAAGTGGGGGGGGGCGGTCAGCCCCAGCATTTT. This encodes CASSQVGGGGQPQHF.

This clone came up once. This chain uses TRBV6-6 with TRBJ1-1; 8 positions agree with TRBD1. This CDR3 contains 15 residues. Losses at the gene ends were 3 bases for V and 0 bases for J; bases not matched to a gene: 3. The germline CDR1 and CDR2 sequences are MNHNY and SVGAGI (reference sequence). Written as DNA, the CDR3 is TGTGCCAGCAGTTATTGGACAGGGATGAACACTGAAGCTTTCTTT. As protein: CASSYWTGMNTEAFF.

The V gene is TRBV30, the J gene TRBJ1-2; 8 bases agree with TRBD1. Germline assignment: CDR1 GTSNPN and CDR2 SVGIG (reference sequence). The CDR3 consists of 12 residues. The J segment lost 4 bases and the V segment lost 4 bases, leaving 2 bases of the junction unmatched. Here the CDR3 reads CAWTTGVYGYTF. The DNA of the CDR3 is TGTGCCTGGACGACAGGGGTCTATGGCTACACCTTC. The full variable domain, rest sourced from reference TRBV30 and TRBJ1-2, is SQTIHQWPATLVQPVGSPLSLECTVEGTSNPNLYWYRQAAGRGLQLLFYSVGIGQISSEVPQNLSASRPQDRQFILSSKKLLLSDSGFYLCAWTTGVYGYTFGSGTRLTVV.

This clone was detected once. The chain employs TRBV19 and TRBJ2-6, with D unclear. From germline, CDR1 is LNHDA and CDR2 SQIVND (reference sequence). Trimming removed 5 bases at V and 11 bases at J, with 7 bases between. This CDR3 region has 11 residues. The CDR3 region is CASSQVDVLTF. The CDR3 DNA is TGTGCCAGTAGTCAGGTTGACGTCCTGACTTTC.

The rearrangement uses TRBV6-6 and TRBJ1-5, with TRBD1 identical over 7 bases. V lost 2 bases and J lost 5; bases outside the gene matches: 6. Germline V CDR1 and CDR2: MNHNY, SVGAGI (reference sequence). The CDR3 covers 15 residues. For the CDR3, the DNA is TGTGCCAGCAGTTACCGACAGGGTGGGGATCAGCCCCAGCATTTT. Residues: CASSYRQGGDQPQHF.

The J gene is TRBJ2-1, the V gene TRBV4-2, with 7 bases identical to TRBD1. The CDR3 contains 17 residues. Germline CDR1 reads LGHNA; CDR2 reads YNFKEQ. V dropped 2 bases and J dropped 4; count of bases not matched to a gene: 11. Here the CDR3 reads CASSQLQGQDVYNEQFF. For the CDR3, the DNA is TGTGCCAGCAGCCAACTTCAAGGACAGGACGTTTACAATGAGCAGTTCTTC.

This clone occurred a few times. The V gene is TRBV5-1, the J gene TRBJ1-4; D gene ambiguous. The CDR3 spans 15 residues. Germline loops: CDR1 SGHRS, CDR2 YFSETQ. The germline V and J ends were trimmed by 2 bases and 0 bases, with 8 bases remaining between them. CDR3 amino acids: CASSLELATNEKLFF. For the CDR3, the DNA is TGCGCCAGCAGCTTAGAGTTAGCAACTAATGAAAAACTGTTTTTT.

This chain connects TRBV6-1 to TRBJ1-4; the D gene is possibly TRBD1 (5 bases). Trimming removed 5 bases at V and 8 bases at J, with 15 bases between. The length of the CDR3 is 14 residues. CDR1 is MNHNS and CDR2 is SASEGT in the germline V gene. CDR3 coding DNA: TGTGCCAGCAGTCCAGCCAGGGAGGCCGAAAAACTGTTTTTT. It codes for CASSPAREAEKLFF.

V usage is TRBV6-5 and J usage is TRBJ1-2; D is perhaps TRBD1 (6 bases). Germline CDR1 and CDR2: MNHEY and SVGAGI. V was trimmed by 3 bases and J by 2 bases, leaving 10 bases between them. CDR3 length: 14 residues. Here the CDR3 reads CASSYDGQNYGYTF. CDR3 coding DNA: TGTGCCAGCAGTTATGATGGACAGAACTATGGCTACACCTTC.

The chain joins TRBV6-1 to TRBJ1-1, with TRBD1 identical over 7 bases. CDR3 length equals 15 residues. V shed 4 bases, J shed 0 bases, and the junction held 5 bases outside the gene matches. Germline CDR1 MNHNS, CDR2 SASEGT. CDR3 bases: TGTGCCAGCAGTGGCAGACAGGGCGTGAACACTGAAGCTTTCTTT. Translation: CASSGRQGVNTEAFF.

The V gene is TRBV9, the J gene TRBJ1-5; 9 nucleotides align to TRBD1. This CDR3 has 15 residues. From germline, CDR1 is SGDLS and CDR2 YYNGEE. J gave up 7 bases and V 3 bases, and 8 bases lay outside the gene matches. CDR3 nucleotides: TGTGCCAGCAGCGGAGGGACAGGGTTCGGACAGCCCCAGCATTTT. Protein product: CASSGGTGFGQPQHF.

The DNA of the CDR3 is TGTGCCAGCAGTTTCGGGCAGGGATTGAACACTGAAGCTTTCTTT. Its protein is CASSFGQGLNTEAFF. The gene calls are TRBV28 and TRBJ1-1, with TRBD1 as a possible D gene (5 bases). CDR3 size: 15 residues. Germline CDR1 and CDR2: MDHEN and SYDVKM. V was cut by 3 bases and J by 0 bases, with 11 bases left in between.

DNA for the CDR3: TGTGCCAGTAGCCCGGGATGGGAGCAGTACTTC. It encodes CASSPGWEQYF. The chain carries TRBV19 and TRBJ2-7; TRBD2 is a possible D gene (5 bases). The CDR3 is 11 residues long. The V end lost 6 bases, the J end lost 7 bases, and 10 bases lay between the germline ends. The germline CDR1 and CDR2 sequences are LNHDA and SQIVND (reference sequence).

This sequence joins TRBV4-1 and TRBJ2-1; D is unclear. Germline loops: CDR1 MGHRA, CDR2 YSYEKL. This CDR3 contains 15 residues. Trimming stripped 0 bases from V and 9 bases from J, with 15 bases between. The CDR3, as DNA: TGCGCCAGCAGCCAAGATCATCTACAGATCAGTGAGCAGTTCTTC. Translating gives CASSQDHLQISEQFF.

The CDR3 nucleotides read TGTGCCAGCAGTGACCTAGACGGAGACTACTACAATGAGCAGTTCTTC. It codes for CASSDLDGDYYNEQFF. V and J are TRBV6-1 and TRBJ2-1; the D gene is possibly TRBD2 (5 bases). With 3 bases removed from V and 3 bases from J, the gap between germline ends came to 15 bases. In germline, CDR1 is MNHNS, CDR2 SASEGT. The CDR3 has 16 residues.

The chain joins TRBV5-4 to TRBJ2-3; 7 bases are a match to TRBD2. Germline values: CDR1 SGHNT, CDR2 YYREEE (reference sequence). With 0 bases clipped from V and 5 bases from J, the junction kept 0 bases outside the gene matches. The CDR3 length is 13 residues. CDR3 nucleotide sequence: TGTGCCAGCAGCTTGGCGGGAGGAGATACGCAGTATTTT. This sequence encodes CASSLAGGDTQYF. The full variable domain, rest sourced from reference TRBV5-4 and TRBJ2-3, is ETGVTQSPTHLIKTRGQQVTLRCSSQSGHNTVSWYQQALGQGPQFIFQYYREEENGRGNFPPRFSGLQFPNYSSELNVNALELDDSALYLCASSLAGGDTQYFGPGTRLTVL.